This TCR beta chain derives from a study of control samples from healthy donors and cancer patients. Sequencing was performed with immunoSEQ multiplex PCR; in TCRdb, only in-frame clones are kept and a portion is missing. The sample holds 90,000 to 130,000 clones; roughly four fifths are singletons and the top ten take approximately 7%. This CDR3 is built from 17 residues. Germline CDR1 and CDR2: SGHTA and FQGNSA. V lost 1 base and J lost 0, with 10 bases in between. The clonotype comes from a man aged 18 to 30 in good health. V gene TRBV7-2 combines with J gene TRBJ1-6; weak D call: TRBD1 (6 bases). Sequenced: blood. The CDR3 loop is CASSLEGVGSYNSPLHF. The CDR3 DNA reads TGTGCCAGCAGCTTAGAGGGGGTCGGCTCCTATAATTCACCCCTCCACTTT.